The 9 T cell receptor beta chains below were found in one sample sequenced in a study of T-cell reconstitution after alpha-beta-depleted transplantation in children. General study findings and limits: Among T cells one year after transplant, newly produced cells accounted for most counts and diversity.

Which antigens these TCRs recognize remains unknown. Preparation of the TCRbeta library used unique molecular identifiers. Using its own MiXCR run on the PCR reads, TCRdb lists one record per CDR3 protein. In the table there are about 300,000 distinct CDR3 sequences, nearly 8% of which are singletons. The sequencing used peripheral blood, collected 360 days after TCRalphabeta/CD19-depleted stem cell transplant. These receptors were taken from a female patient aged 2-10 years who had a stem cell transplant for Fanconi anemia, so the T cells may come from the graft donor.

Only a few counts were recorded for this clonotype. The chain couples TRBV11-2 to TRBJ2-7, with 7 bases lining up with TRBD1. Unmatched junction bases numbered 5, after V lost 1 base and J lost 2 bases. This CDR3 contains 15 residues. Germline CDR1 reads SGHAT; CDR2 reads FQNNGV. The CDR3 sequence: CASSLVWGQPYEQYF. The DNA for the CDR3 is TGTGCCAGCAGCTTAGTGTGGGGACAGCCCTACGAGCAGTACTTC.

The sample holds many counts of this clonotype. This rearrangement joins TRBV27 to TRBJ2-3; TRBD2 is a possible D gene (6 bases). Trimming left V 5 bases short and J 3 bases short, with 21 bases between. The CDR3 is 17 residues long. In germline, CDR1 is MNHEY, CDR2 SMNVEV (reference sequence). CDR3 bases: TGTGCCAGCAGTCCCCGAACGTTTACTAGCCGAACAGATACGCAGTATTTT. It is translated as CASSPRTFTSRTDTQYF.

The sample holds a few counts of this clonotype. The chain combines TRBV19 with TRBJ1-1; D uncertain. Per germline, CDR1 LNHDA and CDR2 SQIVND (reference sequence). V was pared by 3 bases and J by 0 bases, with 5 bases between. This CDR3 comprises 13 residues. The CDR3 region has the DNA TGTGCCAGTAGTATGTTGCTGAACACTGAAGCTTTCTTT. It yields the protein CASSMLLNTEAFF.

This chain uses TRBV6-1 with TRBJ2-1; D tentatively fits TRBD1 or TRBD2 (5 bases each). V lost 5 bases to trimming and J lost 9 bases, with 17 bases between them. CDR3 length: 14 amino acids. Germline V gene lookup returns CDR1 MNHNS and CDR2 SASEGT. The CDR3 loop is CASSPQDGGGEQFF. CDR3 bases: TGTGCCAGCAGTCCCCAGGACGGTGGGGGTGAGCAGTTCTTC.

This clonotype was counted between two and nine times. The chain couples TRBV5-8 to TRBJ2-4; D gene ambiguous. Trimming pared 0 bases from V and 10 bases from J, leaving 5 bases between. Germline CDR1 is SGHTS and CDR2 is YDEGEE. This CDR3 comprises 11 residues. The CDR3 here is CASSLDEIQYF. The CDR3 bases are TGTGCCAGCAGCTTGGATGAAATTCAGTACTTC. Supplemented by reference TRBV5-8 and TRBJ2-4, the full variable domain reads EAGVTQSPTHLIKTRGQQATLRCSPISGHTSVYWYQQALGLGLQFLLWYDEGEERNRGNFPPRFSGRQFPNYSSELNVNALELEDSALYLCASSLDEIQYFGAGTRLSVL.

This clonotype was counted at least ten times. This chain uses TRBV10-3 with TRBJ2-7; 10 bases match TRBD2. CDR3 length equals 13 residues. CDR1 is ENHRY and CDR2 is SYGVKD in the germline V gene. J lost 6 bases, V lost 5 bases, and 4 bases had no gene match. CDR3 region: CAISTSGTVEQYF. CDR3 nucleotides: TGTGCCATCAGTACTAGCGGGACGGTCGAGCAGTACTTC.

This clonotype was seen many times. The chain couples TRBV11-2 to TRBJ1-2; a weak D match, TRBD1 (6 bases). Looked up from germline, CDR1 is SGHAT and CDR2 is FQNNGV. V lost 6 bases and J lost 7, with 15 bases in between. The CDR3 sequence is 13 residues long. In DNA form, the CDR3 reads TGTGCCAGCAGGCCAGGGGATGTGTCTGGCTACACCTTC. Translated, it gives CASRPGDVSGYTF. The full variable domain, with the rest looked up from reference TRBV11-2 and TRBJ1-2, is EAGVAQSPRYKIIEKRQSVAFWCNPISGHATLYWYQQILGQGPKLLIQFQNNGVVDDSQLPKDRFSAERLKGVDSTLKIQPAKLEDSAVYLCASRPGDVSGYTFGSGTRLTVV.

In this sample, this clonotype turned up many times. V usage is TRBV29-1 and J usage is TRBJ2-3, with D possibly TRBD2 on 6 matching bases. The CDR3 contains 12 residues. With 5 bases removed from V and 4 bases from J, the gap between germline ends came to 10 bases. CDR1 is SQVTM, CDR2 ANQGSEA, per germline. CDR3 residues: CSVLAGSDTQYF. The DNA of the CDR3 is TGCAGCGTTCTGGCGGGGTCAGATACGCAGTATTTT.

In DNA, the CDR3 is TGTGCCAGCAGCCAAGGATTTTGGGGGCGCGAGACCCAGTACTTC. Protein product: CASSQGFWGRETQYF. The rearrangement joins TRBV3-1 to TRBJ2-5, with a possible D match to TRBD1 (6 bases). Trimming cost V 1 base and J 5 bases, with 14 bases left between them. Per the germline V gene, CDR1 is LGHDT and CDR2 is YNNKEL (reference sequence). The CDR3 consists of 15 residues.